This T cell receptor (beta chain) was retrieved from a study of blood T cell repertoires in COVID-19. For the study at large: The United States, Italy and Spain supplied acute and convalescent COVID-19 samples.

In the original processing: Amplifying reference gene primers gave estimates of nucleated cell counts. Using immunoSEQ multiplex PCR, the repertoire was profiled, and TCRdb retains in-frame clones only, with some absent. The V and J calls and clone size come from that table; D and trimming were worked out from the DNA. The sample yields 400,000 to 550,000 clones, around nine tenths seen once. This CDR3 has 12 amino acids. With 6 bases removed from V and 3 bases from J, the gap between germline ends came to 9 bases. The V and J genes are TRBV12-3 or TRBV12-4 and TRBJ2-7; D is perhaps TRBD2 (5 bases). The source material was PBMCs or T cells enriched from blood (not recorded which). The origin of this receptor is a woman under 30 with acute COVID-19. The CDR3 loop reads CASSLGDYEQYF. DNA for the CDR3: TGTGCCAGCAGCTTGGGAGACTACGAGCAGTACTTC.